This entry lists 3 T cell receptor beta chains sequenced from one sample in a study of neurological immune-mediated disorders. Documented time point: technical triplicate 2. TCRdb re-called the 5' RACE reads through MiXCR, storing one row per CDR3 protein. Of roughly 61,000 distinct CDR3 sequences listed, approximately 25% are singletons. Sequenced input: PBMCs. These receptors originate from a man aged 55 to 69 with HTLV-1-associated myelopathy (HAM/TSP).

In this sample, this clonotype turned up many times. The chain links TRBV3-1 to TRBJ2-5, with 9 nucleotides matching TRBD2. The ends lost 3 bases at V and 7 bases at J; junction bases unmatched: 9. This CDR3 is 15 amino acids long. The germline gives CDR1 LGHDT, CDR2 YNNKEL (reference sequence). The CDR3 region has the DNA TGTGCCAGCAGCCAGGGCGGGAGGGCTTTGGGGACCCAGTACTTC. Translated: CASSQGGRALGTQYF.

The chain recombines TRBV4-1 with TRBJ2-3; the D gene is possibly TRBD2 (6 bases). V shed 5 bases and J shed 5 bases, with 20 bases lying between them. The CDR3 is 16 residues long. In germline, CDR1 is MGHRA, CDR2 YSYEKL. The CDR3 DNA reads TGCGCCAGCAGCAGCGGCGGGACGGCCGGAGAAGATACGCAGTATTTT. It yields the protein CASSSGGTAGEDTQYF.

This clonotype has a count of ten or more. The chain links TRBV6-5 to TRBJ1-5; no clear D. V lost 4 bases to trimming and J lost 2 bases, with 15 bases between them. Germline V gene data show CDR1 as MNHEY and CDR2 as SVGAGI. The CDR3 has 16 residues. CDR3 amino acids: CASSSRTEKGNQPQHF. The CDR3 nucleotides are TGTGCCAGCAGTTCCCGGACGGAGAAGGGCAATCAGCCCCAGCATTTT.